These T cell receptor beta chains were read from a single sample in a study of cytotoxic CD8 clonotypes in ibrutinib-treated CLL. The table came from immunoSEQ multiplex PCR; TCRdb's copy has only in-frame clones and leaves some out. The profile shows about 74,000 clones, around 84% of them singletons. Sequenced material: PBMCs, taken at disease progression, from a patient treated with ibrutinib. These receptors all come from a human donor with chronic lymphocytic leukemia. Each CDR3 is given with its conserved first and last residue. The D gene is left open where the match is weak. Size is stated for part of the rows, as once, few or many counts, or as a class when the clone is expanded.

j_call,v_call,clone_size,d_call,cdr3_length,cdr3_nt,cdr3_aa
TRBJ1-2,TRBV29-1,once,-,11,TGCAGTATTCAGAGTAACTATGGCTACACCTTC,CSIQSNYGYTF
TRBJ1-1,TRBV28,-,-,12,TGTGCCAGCAGTTTAGGGGGGGCGCAGGCTTTCTTT,CASSLGGAQAFF
TRBJ1-2,TRBV29-1,few,TRBD1,12,TGCAGCGTCCCGACAGGGGTAATCGGCTACACCTTC,CSVPTGVIGYTF
TRBJ1-2,TRBV27,-,-,13,TGTGCCAGCAGTTCGACTGCTAACTATGGCTACACCTTC,CASSSTANYGYTF
TRBJ1-2,TRBV2,few,-,12,TGTGCCAGCATTCCAGGGAACTATGGCTACACCTTC,CASIPGNYGYTF
TRBJ2-2,TRBV5-1,-,-,16,TGCGCCAGCAGCCGGACATTCAGCCCGAACACCGGGGAGCTGTTTTTT,CASSRTFSPNTGELFF
TRBJ2-7,TRBV7-9,-,-,14,TGTGCCACCCAGAACGAGGGGCTGGGGGGCGAGCAGTACTTC,CATQNEGLGGEQYF
TRBJ1-5,TRBV7-9,-,-,13,TGTGCCAGCAGCTTAGCGACCAATCAGCCCCAGCATTTT,CASSLATNQPQHF
TRBJ1-2,TRBV6-6,once,TRBD1,14,TGTGCCAGCGGTAATACAGGGGCCAACTATGGCTACACCTTC,CASGNTGANYGYTF
TRBJ1-1,TRBV2,-,-,14,TGTGCCAGCAGTGTTCGGTTGGTCCTCACTGAAGCTTTCTTT,CASSVRLVLTEAFF
TRBJ1-3,TRBV14,-,-,12,TGTGCCAGCAGCCAGATAGGAAACACCATATATTTT,CASSQIGNTIYF
TRBJ2-5,TRBV2,-,-,15,TGTGCCAGCAGAAGAGATCCGGGGGGCGGACAGACCCAGTACTTC,CASRRDPGGGQTQYF
TRBJ1-1,TRBV6-5,-,-,12,TGTGCCAGCAGTTACTCGGGACAAACGGCTTTCTTT,CASSYSGQTAFF
TRBJ2-2,TRBV30,-,-,16,TGTGCCTGGAGGCTTCTACGGGACACCAACACCGGGGAGCTGTTTTTT,CAWRLLRDTNTGELFF
TRBJ2-1,TRBV7-3,-,TRBD2,15,TGTGCCAGCAGCCCCATGGTGCTAGCGGGGAATGAGCAGTTCTTC,CASSPMVLAGNEQFF
TRBJ1-4,TRBV18,-,TRBD1,14,TGTGCCAGCTCACCGGGACAGACTAATGAAAAACTGTTTTTT,CASSPGQTNEKLFF
TRBJ2-4,TRBV5-6,-,TRBD1,16,TGTGCCAGCATCGACAGGGTGAGGTTAGCCAAAAACATTCAGTACTTC,CASIDRVRLAKNIQYF
TRBJ2-4,TRBV7-8,-,TRBD2,13,TGTGCCAGCAGCACCGGGAGGGAAAACATTCAGTACTTC,CASSTGRENIQYF
TRBJ1-4,TRBV5-6,-,-,12,TGTGCCAGCAGCGTCCCAAATGAAAAACTGTTTTTT,CASSVPNEKLFF
TRBJ1-3,TRBV4-1,-,-,19,TGCGCCAGCAGCCCATACCCTGGACAGCTGACTCGGGACATCAAGGGTATATATTTT,CASSPYPGQLTRDIKGIYF
TRBJ1-2,TRBV29-1,-,-,13,TGCAGCGTTAACAGGCAAGCTAACTATGGCTACACCTTC,CSVNRQANYGYTF
TRBJ1-1,TRBV5-4,-,-,14,TGTGCCAGCAGCTTGGTGGGACAGAACACTGAAGCTTTCTTT,CASSLVGQNTEAFF
TRBJ2-7,TRBV4-1,-,-,14,TGCGCCAGCAGCCCTGGGGGTACCGCCTACGAGCAGTACTTC,CASSPGGTAYEQYF
TRBJ2-2,TRBV5-1,-,TRBD1,15,TGCGCCAGCAGCCTAGACAGGGGGTACACCGGGGAGCTGTTTTTT,CASSLDRGYTGELFF
TRBJ2-2,TRBV5-1,few,-,15,TGCGCCAGCAGCTCCGGACGGATGAACACCGGGGAGCTGTTTTTT,CASSSGRMNTGELFF
TRBJ2-3,TRBV4-1,once,TRBD2,14,TGCGCCAGCAGCCTAGCGGGGGGGAGAGATACGCAGTATTTT,CASSLAGGRDTQYF
TRBJ2-7,TRBV6-5,-,-,15,TGTGCCAGCAGTTACTCGGCCGATAGCTCCTACGAGCAGTACTTC,CASSYSADSSYEQYF